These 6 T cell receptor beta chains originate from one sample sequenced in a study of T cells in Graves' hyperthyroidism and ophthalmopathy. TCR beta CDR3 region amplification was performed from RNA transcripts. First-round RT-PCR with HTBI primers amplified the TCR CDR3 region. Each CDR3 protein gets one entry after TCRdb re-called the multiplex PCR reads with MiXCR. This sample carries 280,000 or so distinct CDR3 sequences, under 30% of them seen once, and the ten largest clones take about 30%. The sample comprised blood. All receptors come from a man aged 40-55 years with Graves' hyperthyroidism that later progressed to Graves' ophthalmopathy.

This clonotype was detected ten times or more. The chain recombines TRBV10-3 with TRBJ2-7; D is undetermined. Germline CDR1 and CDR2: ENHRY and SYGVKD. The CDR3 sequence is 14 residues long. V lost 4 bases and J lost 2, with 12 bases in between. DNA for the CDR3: TGTGCCATCAGTGGGCAGGACCGAGCCTACGAGCAGTACTTC. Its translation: CAISGQDRAYEQYF.

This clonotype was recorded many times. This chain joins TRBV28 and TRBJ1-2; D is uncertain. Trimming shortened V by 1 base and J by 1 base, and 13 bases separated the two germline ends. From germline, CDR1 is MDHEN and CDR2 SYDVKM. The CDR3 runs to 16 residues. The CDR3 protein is CASSLFGFLSNYGYTF. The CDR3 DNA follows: TGTGCCAGCAGTTTATTCGGCTTTTTGAGTAACTATGGCTACACCTTC.

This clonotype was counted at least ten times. The CDR3 loop reads CSACGLAGETYEQYF. CDR3 in DNA: TGCAGTGCTTGCGGACTAGCGGGAGAAACCTACGAGCAGTACTTC. The chain has TRBV20-1 and TRBJ2-7; 13 bases align to TRBD2. The germline CDR1 and CDR2 sequences are DFQATT and SNEGSKA (reference sequence). This CDR3 comprises 15 residues. With V trimmed by 5 bases and J by 2 bases, 6 bases remained unmatched.

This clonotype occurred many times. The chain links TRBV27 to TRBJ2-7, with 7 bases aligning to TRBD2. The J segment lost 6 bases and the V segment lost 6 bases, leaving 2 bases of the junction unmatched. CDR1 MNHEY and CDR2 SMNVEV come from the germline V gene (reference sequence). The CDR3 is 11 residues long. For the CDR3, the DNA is TGTGCCAGCAGCCCGGGGGGCGAGCAGTACTTC. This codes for CASSPGGEQYF.

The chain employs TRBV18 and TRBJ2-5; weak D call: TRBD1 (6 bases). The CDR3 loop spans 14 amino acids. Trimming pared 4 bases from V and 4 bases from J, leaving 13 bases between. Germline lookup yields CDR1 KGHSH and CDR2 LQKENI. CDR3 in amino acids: CASSRTERRETQYF. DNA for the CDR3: TGTGCCAGCTCACGGACAGAGAGGAGAGAGACCCAGTACTTC.

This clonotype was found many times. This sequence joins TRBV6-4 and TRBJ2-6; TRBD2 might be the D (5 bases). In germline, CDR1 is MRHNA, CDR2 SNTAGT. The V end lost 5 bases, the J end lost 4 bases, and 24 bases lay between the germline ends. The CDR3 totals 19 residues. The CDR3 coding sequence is TGTGCCAGCAGTACACTATTTTATCAGGACCCGGGGGGGGCCAACGTCCTGACTTTC. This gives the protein CASSTLFYQDPGGANVLTF.